A single sample is the source of the 7 T cell receptor beta chains below, sequenced in a study of Tregs in tolerant kidney transplant recipients. The assay was immunoSEQ multiplex PCR, and TCRdb's table has in-frame clones only and misses some. This listing includes tens of thousands of clones. The starting material was CD4+ T cells from blood, obtained before the transplant. The receptors were gathered from a human donor who received a combined kidney and bone marrow transplant.

Remarks on this clone: Read coverage stops 3 residues before the CDR3 terminus; the germline J gene supplies the remainder. The chain has TRBV7-9 and TRBJ2-5; D might be TRBD1 (6 bases). Trimming cost V 1 base and J 3 bases, with 12 bases left between them. CDR3 size: 15 residues. CDR1 is SEHNR and CDR2 is FQNEAQ in the germline V gene (reference sequence). CDR3 DNA, as far as it was read: TGTGCCAGCAGCTTAGGCGTAGGGGGAAAAGAGACC. Translated: CASSLGVGGKET. The entire CDR3 sequence reads CASSLGVGGKETQYF.

Note on this clone: The read ends 3 residues before the CDR3 terminus; that terminus is restored from the germline J gene. The rearrangement joins TRBV7-9 to TRBJ1-2; D unresolved. CDR3 length: 12 amino acids. Germline V gene data show CDR1 as SEHNR and CDR2 as FQNEAQ (reference sequence). V lost 6 bases and J 2 bases, leaving 7 bases between the germline ends. CDR3 region: CASSGGNYGYTF. The CDR3 DNA, read in part, is TGTGCCAGCAGTGGCGGAAACTATGGC.

A note on this clone: Read sequence stops 3 residues before the CDR3 end, and the germline J gene provides the missing end. The rearrangement joins TRBV6-2 or TRBV6-3 to TRBJ2-7, with TRBD1 matching over 10 bases. This CDR3 is built from 14 residues. From germline, CDR1 is MNHEY and CDR2 SVGEGT. With V trimmed by 5 bases and J by 3 bases, 4 bases remained unmatched. The sequenced CDR3 bases are TGTGCCAGCAGTCGGACAGGGGGTCGCTACGAG. This sequence encodes CASSRTGGRYE. The whole CDR3 protein reads CASSRTGGRYEQYF.

To note about this clone: Sequencing ends 3 residues short of the CDR3 end; the germline J gene provides the rest. The J gene is TRBJ1-4, the V gene TRBV19, with a possible D match to TRBD1 (5 bases). V gave up 1 base and J gave up 5 bases, with 8 bases separating them. Germline CDR1 is LNHDA and CDR2 is SQIVND (reference sequence). This CDR3 contains 14 residues. The CDR3 protein is CASSIGQTNEKLFF. The DNA read from the CDR3 is TGTGCCAGTAGTATAGGACAGACAAATGAAAAA.

About this clone itself: The missing CDR3 end, 3 residues past where the read stops, is filled in from the germline J gene. The chain couples TRBV2 to TRBJ2-7; 8 bases align to TRBD1. Germline V gives CDR1 SNHLY, CDR2 FYNNEI. The CDR3 totals 14 residues. V lost 5 bases, J lost 3 bases, and 6 bases stayed unmatched. CDR3: CASSSPGTGYEQYF. The sequenced part of the CDR3 DNA is TGTGCCAGCAGTAGCCCAGGGACAGGCTACGAG.

Concerning this clone: The read finishes 3 residues shy of the CDR3 end, and the germline J gene is used to complete it. The chain employs TRBV11-2 and TRBJ1-2, with 9 nucleotides matching TRBD1. CDR1 is SGHAT, CDR2 FQNNGV, per germline. The ends lost 0 bases at V and 3 bases at J; junction bases unmatched: 2. The CDR3 runs to 15 residues. CDR3 sequence: CASSLEWTGDYGYTF. The sequenced CDR3 bases are TGTGCCAGCAGCTTAGAGTGGACAGGGGACTATGGC. Together with reference TRBV11-2 and TRBJ1-2, the CDR3 gives the full variable domain: EAGVAQSPRYKIIEKRQSVAFWCNPISGHATLYWYQQILGQGPKLLIQFQNNGVVDDSQLPKDRFSAERLKGVDSTLKIQPAKLEDSAVYLCASSLEWTGDYGYTFGSGTRLTVV.

Details on this clone: From the germline J gene comes the end of the CDR3, since the read stops 3 residues before it. The chain uses TRBV2 and TRBJ2-5; possibly TRBD2 for D (6 bases). The CDR3 consists of 14 residues. Germline CDR1 and CDR2: SNHLY and FYNNEI. V was clipped by 7 bases and J by 5 bases, with 17 bases between them. CDR3: CASTTGRLAETQYF. The sequenced CDR3 bases are TGTGCCAGCACCACTGGCCGGCTAGCGGAGACC.